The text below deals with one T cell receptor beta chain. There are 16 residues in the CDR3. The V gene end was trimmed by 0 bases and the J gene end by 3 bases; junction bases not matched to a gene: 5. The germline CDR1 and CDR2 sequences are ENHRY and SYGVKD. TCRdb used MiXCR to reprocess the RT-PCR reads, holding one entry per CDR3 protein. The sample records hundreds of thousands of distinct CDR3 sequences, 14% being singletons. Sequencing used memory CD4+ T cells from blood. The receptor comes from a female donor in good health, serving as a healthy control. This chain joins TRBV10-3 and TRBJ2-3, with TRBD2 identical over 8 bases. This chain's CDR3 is CAISESSGSPTDTQYF. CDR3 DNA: TGTGCCATCAGTGAGTCAAGCGGGAGTCCGACAGATACGCAGTATTTT.